This TCR beta chain is drawn from a study of a mutant IDH1 vaccine in newly diagnosed glioma. Turning to the study itself: With temozolomide cycles, or 4-6 weeks after radiotherapy alone, vaccination was started.

CDR1 and CDR2 (germline): SGHRS, YFSETQ. The V gene end was trimmed by 5 bases and the J gene end by 2 bases; junction bases not matched to a gene: 6. The CDR3 spans 15 residues. Generated by immunoSEQ multiplex PCR, the TCRdb table keeps only in-frame clones and is missing some. The sample includes about 68,000 clones, almost 85% of them seen just once. The time point is: week 35, safety follow-up. Vaccinated patients received 300 ug of mutant IDH1 20-mer peptide per dose, with topical imiquimod. On this clone itself: Its matching antigen is unknown.

The sequence was collected from a young man with glioma. This specimen was PBMCs, taken from a glioma patient whose treatment included an IDH1 peptide vaccine. This chain links TRBV5-1 with TRBJ1-2; 10 bases align to TRBD1. CDR3 sequence: CASREPGQGNYGYTF. The CDR3 DNA reads TGCGCCAGCAGAGAACCGGGACAGGGGAACTATGGCTACACCTTC.